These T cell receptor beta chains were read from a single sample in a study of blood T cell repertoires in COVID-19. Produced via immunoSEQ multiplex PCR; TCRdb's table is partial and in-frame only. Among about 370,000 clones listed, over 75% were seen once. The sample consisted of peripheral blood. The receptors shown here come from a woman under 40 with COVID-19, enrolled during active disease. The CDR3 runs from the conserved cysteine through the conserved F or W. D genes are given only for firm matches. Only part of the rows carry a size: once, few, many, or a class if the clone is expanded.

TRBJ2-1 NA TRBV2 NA CASGGAQTLGGNEQFF TGTGCCAGCGGAGGTGCCCAAACCTTAGGGGGCAATGAGCAGTTCTTC
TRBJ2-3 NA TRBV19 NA CASSPKRRGATDTQYF TGTGCCAGTAGTCCCAAAAGGCGGGGAGCCACAGATACGCAGTATTTT
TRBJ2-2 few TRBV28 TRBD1 CASSLTGDIGELFF TGTGCCAGCAGCCTAACAGGGGATATCGGGGAGCTGTTTTTT
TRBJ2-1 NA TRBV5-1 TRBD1 CASSLVEAGGNEQFF TGCGCCAGCAGCTTGGTCGAGGCAGGGGGCAATGAGCAGTTCTTC
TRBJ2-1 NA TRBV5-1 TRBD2 CASSFAGTSGYNEQFF TGCGCCAGCAGCTTCGCCGGGACTAGCGGTTACAATGAGCAGTTCTTC
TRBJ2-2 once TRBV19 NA CASIGLGSRTGELFF TGTGCCAGTATTGGATTGGGCAGTCGGACCGGGGAGCTGTTTTTT
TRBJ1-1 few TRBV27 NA CASSFGWGSNTEAFF TGTGCCAGCAGTTTCGGGTGGGGCTCGAACACTGAAGCTTTCTTT
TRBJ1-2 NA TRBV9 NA CASSPYGSGGNYGYTF TGTGCCAGCAGCCCATACGGGAGCGGAGGGAACTATGGCTACACCTTC
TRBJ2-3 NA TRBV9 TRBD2 CASSVGSGGSTDTQYF TGTGCCAGCAGCGTAGGCTCGGGAGGGAGCACAGATACGCAGTATTTT
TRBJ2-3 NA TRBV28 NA CASSAQGMGTDTQYF TGTGCCAGCAGTGCCCAGGGAATGGGCACAGATACGCAGTATTTT
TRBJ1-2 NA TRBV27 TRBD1 CASSPLTGNYGYTF TGTGCCAGCAGTCCCCTGACAGGGAACTATGGCTACACCTTC
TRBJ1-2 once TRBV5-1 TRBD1 CASTPGQGAHNYGYTF TGCGCCAGCACTCCGGGACAGGGGGCCCATAACTATGGCTACACCTTC
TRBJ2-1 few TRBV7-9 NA CASSLLGHRNNEQFF TGTGCCAGCAGCTTACTGGGACACCGAAACAATGAGCAGTTCTTC
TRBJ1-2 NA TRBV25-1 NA CASSEWGGAYGYTF TGTGCCAGCAGTGAATGGGGAGGGGCGTATGGCTACACCTTC
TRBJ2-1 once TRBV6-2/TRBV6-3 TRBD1 CASSYGQGAYNEQFF TGTGCCAGCAGTTACGGACAGGGGGCGTACAATGAGCAGTTCTTC
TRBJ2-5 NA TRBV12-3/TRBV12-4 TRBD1 CASSRTGKETQYF TGTGCCAGCAGCCGGACAGGGAAAGAGACCCAGTACTTC
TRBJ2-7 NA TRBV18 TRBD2 CASSPPGGGGREQYF TGTGCCAGCTCACCCCCGGGGGGTGGAGGGCGCGAGCAGTACTTC
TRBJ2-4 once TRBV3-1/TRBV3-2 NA CASSQDLTGGNIQYF TGTGCCAGCAGCCAAGATCTGACAGGTGGAAACATTCAGTACTTC
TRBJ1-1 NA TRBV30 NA CAWSVRGRGEAFF TGTGCCTGGAGTGTACGTGGGCGGGGCGAAGCTTTCTTT
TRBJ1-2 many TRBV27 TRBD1 CASSPGTGGGYTF TGTGCCAGCAGTCCCGGGACAGGGGGTGGCTACACCTTC
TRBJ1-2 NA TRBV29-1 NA CSVEDIAGYYGYTF TGCAGCGTTGAAGATATTGCAGGGTACTATGGCTACACCTTC
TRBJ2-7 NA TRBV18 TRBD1 CASSRGTGSYEQYF TGTGCCAGCTCACGCGGGACAGGGTCGTACGAGCAGTACTTC
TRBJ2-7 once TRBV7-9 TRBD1 CASSWWGTGSSEQYF TGTGCCAGCAGCTGGTGGGGGACAGGGAGTTCCGAGCAGTACTTC
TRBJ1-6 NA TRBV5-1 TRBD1 CASSSQGVGNSPLHF TGCGCCAGCAGCTCTCAGGGGGTCGGTAATTCACCCCTCCACTTT
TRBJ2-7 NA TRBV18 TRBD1 CASSPMTGSSYEQYF TGTGCCAGCTCACCAATGACAGGGTCCTCCTACGAGCAGTACTTC
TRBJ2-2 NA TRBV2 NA CASKRANPTGELFF TGTGCCAGCAAAAGAGCCAACCCCACCGGGGAGCTGTTTTTT
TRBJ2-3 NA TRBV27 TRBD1 CASSLGTAVDTQYF TGTGCCAGCAGTTTGGGGACAGCCGTAGATACGCAGTATTTT
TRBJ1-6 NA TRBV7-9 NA CASSSGTANSPLHF TGTGCCAGCAGCTCCGGGACTGCCAATTCACCCCTCCACTTT
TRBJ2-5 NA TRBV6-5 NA CASSYSSGETQYF TGTGCCAGCAGTTACTCGTCGGGGGAGACCCAGTACTTC
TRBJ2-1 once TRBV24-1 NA CATSDTRERQFF TGTGCCACCAGTGATACCCGGGAAAGGCAGTTCTTC
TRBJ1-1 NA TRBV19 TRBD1 CASSTNRGAEAFF TGTGCCAGTAGTACAAACAGGGGCGCTGAAGCTTTCTTT
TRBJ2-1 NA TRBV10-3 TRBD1 CAISPGQGANEQFF TGTGCCATCAGTCCGGGACAGGGGGCGAATGAGCAGTTCTTC
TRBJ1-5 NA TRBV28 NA CASSLDRNPGQPQHF TGTGCCAGCAGCTTAGACAGGAACCCTGGTCAGCCCCAGCATTTT
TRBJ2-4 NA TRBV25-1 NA CASSSPGNIQYF TGTGCCAGCAGTTCTCCCGGAAACATTCAGTACTTC
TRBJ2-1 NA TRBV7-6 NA CASSLAGASNEQFF TGTGCCAGCAGCTTAGCGGGAGCATCCAATGAGCAGTTCTTC
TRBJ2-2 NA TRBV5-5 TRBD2 CASSPGTSGRSHGELFF TGTGCCAGCAGCCCCGGGACTAGCGGGAGGAGTCACGGGGAGCTGTTTTTT
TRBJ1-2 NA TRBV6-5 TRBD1 CASSQGNYGYTF TGTGCCTCATCACAGGGGAACTATGGCTACACCTTC
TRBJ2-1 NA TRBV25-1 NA CASSEKRDYNEQFF TGTGCCAGCAGTGAAAAAAGAGATTACAATGAGCAGTTCTTC
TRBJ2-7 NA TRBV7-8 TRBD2 CASSFSSSGRYEQYF TGTGCCAGCAGCTTTTCTTCTAGCGGGAGGTACGAGCAGTACTTC
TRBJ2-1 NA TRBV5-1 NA CASNLQDRYNEQFF TGCGCCAGCAATTTACAGGACAGATACAATGAGCAGTTCTTC
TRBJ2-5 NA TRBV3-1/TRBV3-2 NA CASSHGSGETQYF TGTGCCAGCAGCCACGGCTCAGGGGAGACCCAGTACTTC
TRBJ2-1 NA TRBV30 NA CALLADSYNEQFF TGTGCCTTATTAGCGGATTCCTACAATGAGCAGTTCTTC
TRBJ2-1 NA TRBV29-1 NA CSVGPQEQFF TGCAGCGTTGGTCCCCAGGAGCAGTTCTTC
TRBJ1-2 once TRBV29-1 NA CSAAKQENYGYTF TGCAGCGCCGCTAAACAGGAGAACTATGGCTACACCTTC
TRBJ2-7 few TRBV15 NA CATSREGGNYEQYF TGTGCCACCAGCAGGGAGGGGGGGAACTACGAGCAGTACTTC
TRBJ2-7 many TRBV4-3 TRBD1 CASSQAAGGNEQYF TGCGCCAGCAGCCAAGCGGCAGGGGGTAACGAGCAGTACTTC
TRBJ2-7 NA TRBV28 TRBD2 CASSLYSGRAYSSYEQYF TGTGCCAGCAGTTTATATAGCGGGAGGGCCTACAGCTCCTACGAGCAGTACTTC
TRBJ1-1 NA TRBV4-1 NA CASSPLQGTNTEAFF TGCGCCAGCAGCCCCCTTCAGGGAACTAACACTGAAGCTTTCTTT
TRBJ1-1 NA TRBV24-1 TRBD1 CATSRTGGGGEAFF TGTGCCACCAGCCGGACAGGGGGAGGAGGTGAAGCTTTCTTT
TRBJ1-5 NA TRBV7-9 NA CASSLVGQGRNQPQHF TGTGCCAGCAGCTTAGTGGGGCAGGGCCGCAATCAGCCCCAGCATTTT